This entry is about one T cell receptor (beta chain). Its cognate antigen is unknown. This sample stems from a study of T cell responses to AZD1222 COVID-19 vaccine. Repertoires were generated with immunoSEQ multiplex PCR, while TCRdb's copy carries only in-frame clones and drops some. The sample yields some 95,000 clones, over 85% seen once. The CDR3 totals 14 residues. Trimming shortened V by 7 bases and J by 1 base, and 8 bases separated the two germline ends. Germline V gene lookup returns CDR1 SEHNR and CDR2 FQNEAQ (reference sequence). Whole-study findings and limits: Recipients of two AZD1222 doses showed rising Spike-specific TCR breadth and depth. CD4 TCRs associated with vaccination spanned spike, dominating at 160-218 and 743-854. Sampling captured repertoires only after the peak T cell response. Among spike-specific TCRs, nearly half reportedly target unmutated variant regions.

The sequence was collected from an adult in good health. The chain has TRBV7-9 and TRBJ2-6; no firm D call. The material was peripheral blood, obtained on day 0 of MenACWY control vaccination. In DNA, the CDR3 is TGTGCCAGCACCACAGCTTCTGGGGCCAACGTCCTGACTTTC. Protein sequence: CASTTASGANVLTF.